There are a few counts of the clone carrying this T cell receptor beta chain. This entry belongs to a study of identical twins. Addition of a universal primer site occurred through template switching, and cDNA carried unique molecular identifiers. TCRdb used MiXCR to reprocess the 5' RACE reads, holding one entry per CDR3 protein. Seen here are about 340,000 distinct CDR3 sequences, roughly 12% observed once, and the top ten hold about 7%. The germline V gene has CDR1 LNHNV and CDR2 YYDKDF (reference sequence). V was pared by 5 bases and J by 4 bases, with 9 bases between. The CDR3 sequence is 13 residues long. Another study also made use of these data, one on yellow fever vaccine responses in identical twins.

Sequences were obtained from CD8+ T cells sorted from blood. The sequence was collected from a woman aged 18-35 years in good health. The V call is TRBV15, the J call TRBJ2-1; possible D gene TRBD1, 6 bases. CDR3 DNA sequence: TGTGCCACCAGCGGGGGCTTTTACAATGAGCAGTTCTTC. As protein: CATSGGFYNEQFF.